The 3 T cell receptor beta chains below come from one sample, sequenced in a study of T cell repertoires and HLA-DP antigens. Repertoires were generated with immunoSEQ multiplex PCR, while TCRdb's copy carries only in-frame clones and drops some. Of about 89,000 clones listed, about 89% are singletons. These receptors' antigens are unknown. The sequencing sample was made of CD4+ T cells from PBMCs. The receptor source for this set is a man in his forties or fifties in good health and CMV-seronegative.

The rearrangement joins TRBV4-1 to TRBJ1-2, with 7 positions matching TRBD1. Germline lookup yields CDR1 MGHRA and CDR2 YSYEKL. V gave up 1 base and J gave up 4 bases; unmatched junction bases: 9. The CDR3 extends over 16 amino acids. CDR3 loop: CASSQVTGDSFYGYTF. CDR3 coding DNA: TGCGCCAGCAGCCAAGTCACAGGGGACTCCTTCTATGGCTACACCTTC.

The rearrangement joins TRBV6-1 to TRBJ1-3; D is uncertain. Germline V gene data show CDR1 as MNHNS and CDR2 as SASEGT. The CDR3 length is 12 residues. V lost 8 bases, J lost 2 bases, and 7 bases lay in between. Here the CDR3 DNA reads TGTGCCAGCGGGGTTCCTGGAAACACCATATATTTT. It yields the protein CASGVPGNTIYF.

The V call is TRBV11-2, the J call TRBJ2-7, with D possibly TRBD2 on 6 matching bases. Looked up from germline, CDR1 is SGHAT and CDR2 is FQNNGV. The V end lost 3 bases, the J end lost 3 bases, and 9 bases lay between the germline ends. The CDR3 is 13 residues long. CDR3 residues: CASSFRDFYEQYF. DNA for the CDR3: TGTGCCAGCAGCTTTAGGGACTTCTACGAGCAGTACTTC.